These 10 T cell receptor beta chains share one sample of origin, sequenced in a study of OX40 agonist ivuxolimab in advanced cancers. Data came from immunoSEQ multiplex PCR; TCRdb stores just in-frame clones and leaves some out. The sample lists 90,000 to 100,000 clones; about 86% were seen once. Sequencing was performed on CD4+ or CD8+ T cells sorted from blood, taken in a trial of the OX40 agonist ivuxolimab. Source of these receptors: an adult with an advanced solid tumor such as melanoma, head and neck, liver or kidney cancer.

The chain couples TRBV18 to TRBJ1-1; D is unresolved. The CDR3 is 16 amino acids. The germline CDR1 and CDR2 sequences are KGHSH and LQKENI. V was shortened by 2 bases and J by 4 bases, with 17 bases between the two germline ends. The CDR3 sequence: CASSPEQTSVGTEAFF. Written as DNA, the CDR3 is TGTGCCAGCTCACCAGAACAGACCTCTGTAGGCACTGAAGCTTTCTTT.

V and J are TRBV9 and TRBJ2-3, with D possibly matching TRBD1 (6 bases). CDR3 length: 12 residues. Germline-derived CDR1 and CDR2 are SGDLS and YYNGEE. Trimming left V 5 bases short and J 10 bases short, with 14 bases between. The CDR3 is CASSARDIPQYF. The CDR3 DNA is TGTGCCAGCAGTGCCAGGGACATTCCGCAGTATTTT.

V gene TRBV7-9 combines with J gene TRBJ2-3; no clear D gene. The CDR3 consists of 11 residues. In germline, CDR1 is SEHNR, CDR2 FQNEAQ (reference sequence). V was cut by 3 bases and J by 3 bases, with 1 base left in between. In nucleotides, the CDR3 is TGTGCCAGCAGCTTTACAGATACGCAGTATTTT. It specifies CASSFTDTQYF.

This sequence joins TRBV7-8 and TRBJ2-5; TRBD1 matches at 9 bases. The closer fit of TRBJ2-7 to the DNA end suggests the J call may be wrong. The CDR3 extends over 17 amino acids. Looked up from germline, CDR1 is SGHVS and CDR2 is FQNEAQ. CDR3 DNA sequence: TGTGCCAGCAGCTTAGGAACACCGGGGACAGGGATCTACGAGCAGTACTTC. Its protein product is CASSLGTPGTGIYEQYF.

The chain has TRBV27 and TRBJ1-1; perhaps TRBD1 as D (6 bases). The CDR3 runs to 15 residues. Germline V lookup: CDR1 MNHEY, CDR2 SMNVEV (reference sequence). Trimming stripped 6 bases from V and 3 bases from J, with 17 bases between. CDR3 bases: TGTGCCAGCAGAACCAAGGGGACAATCTACACTGAAGCTTTCTTT. As protein: CASRTKGTIYTEAFF.

The V call is TRBV28, the J call TRBJ1-3, with D maybe TRBD1 (5 bases). Germline lookup yields CDR1 MDHEN and CDR2 SYDVKM. Trimming shortened V by 4 bases and J by 0 bases, and 22 bases separated the two germline ends. The CDR3 sequence is 19 residues long. CDR3 DNA: TGTGCCAGCAGTTCTTACGTGACAGATTCTTGGTACTCTGGAAACACCATATATTTT. Amino acids: CASSSYVTDSWYSGNTIYF.

This clone was counted a few times. This chain links TRBV29-1 with TRBJ2-1; D unclear. Germline V lookup: CDR1 SQVTM, CDR2 ANQGSEA. Between the trimmed V and J ends, which lost 5 bases and 5 bases, there was a span of 10 bases. The CDR3 extends over 12 amino acids. In DNA form, the CDR3 reads TGCAGCGTTCCCGTAATAGACAATGAGCAGTTCTTC. This codes for CSVPVIDNEQFF.

This sequence joins TRBV6-4 and TRBJ1-5; D unclear. This CDR3 is built from 14 residues. Germline V gene data show CDR1 as MRHNA and CDR2 as SNTAGT. The germline V and J ends were trimmed by 0 bases and 6 bases, with 9 bases remaining between them. This chain's CDR3 is CASSDSMGSQPQHF. The CDR3 DNA reads TGTGCCAGCAGTGACTCGATGGGCAGTCAGCCCCAGCATTTT.

This chain uses TRBV7-1 with TRBJ2-7; D gene ambiguous. TRBV7-1 is marked as an open reading frame, function uncertain. Trimming left V 6 bases short and J 2 bases short, with 8 bases between. This CDR3 region has 12 residues. In DNA, the CDR3 is TGTGCCAGCAGTTCCAGAGCCTACGAGCAGTACTTC. Translation gives CASSSRAYEQYF.

The J gene is TRBJ2-5, the V gene TRBV7-2, with 10 bases that match TRBD2. Germline loops: CDR1 SGHTA, CDR2 FQGNSA. After removal of 4 bases from V and 8 bases from J, the junction contained 4 bases not matched to a gene. The CDR3 is 13 amino acids. The CDR3 nucleotides are TGTGCCAGCAGCTCCTCTAGCGGGAGAACCCAGTACTTC. Translation gives CASSSSSGRTQYF.